The T cell receptor beta chain described here comes from a study of blood T cell repertoires in COVID-19. In the study overall: There were acute and convalescent COVID-19 samples, and they came from the United States, Italy and Spain.

V gave up 0 bases and J gave up 0 bases, with 18 bases separating them. CDR3 length equals 19 residues. Germline CDR1 and CDR2: SGHDN and FVKESK. Individuals aged 18 to 89 years were recruited from approximately 24 US areas. In assigning cohorts, the study relied on participant-reported clinical history. Source study methods: For nucleated cells, counts were estimated from reference gene primer amplification. Some clones are missing from TCRdb's copy, which holds only in-frame ones; the method was immunoSEQ multiplex PCR. That table gives V, J and clone size, and the DNA gave D and trimming. The sample holds some 300,000 clones, roughly 91% seen once.

The clonotype originates from a woman aged 55-70 years in a cohort exposed to, infected with or recovered from COVID-19 (not recorded which). The sequencing sample was made of PBMCs or T cells enriched from blood (not recorded which). The chain is built from TRBV14 and TRBJ2-1; D ambiguous. The CDR3 DNA sequence: TGTGCCAGCAGCCAAGATTCTGTAGGCTTGCGGAGCTCCTACAATGAGCAGTTCTTC. Amino acid sequence: CASSQDSVGLRSSYNEQFF.